Below are 10 T cell receptor beta chains sequenced from a single sample in a study of OX40 agonist ivuxolimab in advanced cancers. Profiling relied on immunoSEQ multiplex PCR, and the TCRdb table lists in-frame clones only, not all of them. The table lists about 49,000 clones, 85% of them singletons. The specimen was CD4+ or CD8+ T cells sorted from blood, collected in a trial of the OX40 agonist ivuxolimab. These receptors originate from an adult with an advanced solid tumor such as melanoma, head and neck, liver or kidney cancer.

The CDR3, as DNA: TGTGCCAGCAGTTTCCTCCCCCCGGGGACAGGTCTTAATGAAAAACTGTTTTTT. This codes for CASSFLPPGTGLNEKLFF. The V and J genes are TRBV27 and TRBJ1-4, with TRBD1 matching over 8 bases. Trimming took 3 bases from V and 4 from J; bases not matched to a gene: 13. CDR3 length: 18 amino acids. Germline values: CDR1 MNHEY, CDR2 SMNVEV (reference sequence).

The chain couples TRBV5-8 to TRBJ2-3; D not resolved. V lost 4 bases, J lost 4 bases, and 16 bases lay in between. The CDR3 covers 15 residues. Germline V gene lookup returns CDR1 SGHTS and CDR2 YDEGEE. The CDR3 here is CASSPSYSVPDTQYF. The CDR3 DNA reads TGTGCCAGCAGCCCTTCCTATAGTGTTCCAGATACGCAGTATTTT.

The chain carries TRBV11-2 and TRBJ2-3, with TRBD2 matching over 11 bases. CDR3 length equals 16 residues. CDR1 SGHAT and CDR2 FQNNGV come from the germline V gene. Unmatched junction bases numbered 8, after V lost 5 bases and J lost 4 bases. CDR3 residues: CASSGFSGGASDTQYF. The CDR3, as DNA: TGTGCCAGCAGCGGATTTAGCGGGGGGGCCTCAGATACGCAGTATTTT.

This sequence joins TRBV5-6 and TRBJ2-2; TRBD2 matches 11 bases. J lost 4 bases, V lost 4 bases, and 12 bases had no gene match. CDR1 and CDR2 (germline): SGHDT, YYEEEE. CDR3 length equals 18 residues. The CDR3 protein is CASSLTLAGGPGTGELFF. CDR3 nucleotides: TGTGCCAGCAGCCTAACCCTAGCGGGGGGCCCGGGCACCGGGGAGCTGTTTTTT.

The V gene is TRBV4-1, the J gene TRBJ2-3; 16 bases match TRBD2. The V gene's germline CDR1 is MGHRA and CDR2 YSYEKL. This CDR3 is built from 19 residues. J lost 6 bases, V lost 3 bases, and 12 bases had no gene match. The CDR3 DNA follows: TGCGCCAGCAGCCACCCCTCGGAGGGACTAGCGGGGGGGGGTGATACGCAGTATTTT. Translation: CASSHPSEGLAGGGDTQYF.

This clone was seen a handful of times. The CDR3 bases are TGTGCCAGCAGTTATTCGGGACGAGACGAGCAGTACGTC. Translation: CASSYSGRDEQYV. This chain connects TRBV6-6 to TRBJ2-7; D may be TRBD1 or TRBD2 (5 bases each). CDR3 length: 13 amino acids. From germline, CDR1 is MNHNY and CDR2 SVGAGI (reference sequence). Trimming cost V 3 bases and J 5 bases, with 11 bases left between them.

This clone showed up just once. The genes are TRBV9 and TRBJ2-3, with 7 bases lining up with TRBD2. Unmatched junction bases numbered 10, after V lost 0 bases and J lost 3 bases. This CDR3 is built from 17 residues. Per the germline V gene, CDR1 is SGDLS and CDR2 is YYNGEE. The CDR3: CASSVAQSRGLTDTQYF. The CDR3, as DNA: TGTGCCAGCAGCGTAGCTCAGTCGCGGGGGTTAACAGATACGCAGTATTTT.

The chain combines TRBV6-5 with TRBJ2-3; perhaps TRBD1 as D (6 bases). CDR1 is MNHEY and CDR2 is SVGAGI in the germline V gene. The CDR3 is 15 residues long. The V and J ends lost 4 bases and 0 bases respectively, with 11 bases between them. The CDR3 region is CASSSDRRSTDTQYF. The CDR3 DNA follows: TGTGCCAGCAGTTCGGACAGACGTAGCACAGATACGCAGTATTTT.

This clone was observed a single time. V is TRBV19 and J is TRBJ2-2; possibly TRBD1 for D (6 bases). V was shortened by 1 base and J by 1 base, with 7 bases between the two germline ends. This CDR3 contains 15 residues. Germline assignment: CDR1 LNHDA and CDR2 SQIVND (reference sequence). The CDR3, as DNA: TGTGCCAGTAGTATAGTAGGGGGGAACACCGGGGAGCTGTTTTTT. Protein sequence: CASSIVGGNTGELFF.

This chain uses TRBV15 with TRBJ1-4; D gene unclear. Looked up from germline, CDR1 is LNHNV and CDR2 is YYDKDF (reference sequence). There are 16 residues in the CDR3. The germline V and J ends were trimmed by 1 base and 0 bases, with 9 bases remaining between them. The CDR3 sequence: CATSRAVGATNEKLFF. CDR3 in DNA: TGTGCCACCAGCAGAGCGGTGGGCGCAACTAATGAAAAACTGTTTTTT.